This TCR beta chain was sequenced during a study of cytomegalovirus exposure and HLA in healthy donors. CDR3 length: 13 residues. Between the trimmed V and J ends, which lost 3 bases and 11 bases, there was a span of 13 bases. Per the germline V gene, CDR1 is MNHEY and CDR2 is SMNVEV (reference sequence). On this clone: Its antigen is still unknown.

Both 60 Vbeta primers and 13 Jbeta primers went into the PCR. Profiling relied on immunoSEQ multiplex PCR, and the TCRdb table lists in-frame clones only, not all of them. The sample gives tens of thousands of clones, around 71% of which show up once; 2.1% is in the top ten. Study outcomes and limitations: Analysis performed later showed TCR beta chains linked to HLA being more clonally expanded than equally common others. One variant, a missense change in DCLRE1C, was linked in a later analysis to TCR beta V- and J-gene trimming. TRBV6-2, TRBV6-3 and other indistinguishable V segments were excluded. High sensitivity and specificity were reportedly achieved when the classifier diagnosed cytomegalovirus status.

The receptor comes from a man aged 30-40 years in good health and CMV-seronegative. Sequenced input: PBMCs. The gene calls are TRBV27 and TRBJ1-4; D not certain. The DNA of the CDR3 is TGTGCCAGCAGTTTTACGGGAATGAGGAAACTGTTTTTT. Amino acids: CASSFTGMRKLFF.